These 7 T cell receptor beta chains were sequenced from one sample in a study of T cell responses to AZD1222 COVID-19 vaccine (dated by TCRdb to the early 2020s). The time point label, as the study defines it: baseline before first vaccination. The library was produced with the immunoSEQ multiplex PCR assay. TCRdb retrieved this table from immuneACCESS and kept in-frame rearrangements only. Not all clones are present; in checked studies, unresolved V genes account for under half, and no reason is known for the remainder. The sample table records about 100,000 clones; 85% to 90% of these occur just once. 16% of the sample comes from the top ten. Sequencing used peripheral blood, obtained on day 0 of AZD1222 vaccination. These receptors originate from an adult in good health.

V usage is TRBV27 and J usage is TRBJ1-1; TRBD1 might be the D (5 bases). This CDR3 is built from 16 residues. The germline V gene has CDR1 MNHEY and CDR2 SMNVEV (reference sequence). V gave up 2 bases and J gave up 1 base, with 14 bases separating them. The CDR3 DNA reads TGTGCCAGCAGTTTAGAGTCCGGGACGGAGAACACTGAAGCTTTCTTT. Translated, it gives CASSLESGTENTEAFF.

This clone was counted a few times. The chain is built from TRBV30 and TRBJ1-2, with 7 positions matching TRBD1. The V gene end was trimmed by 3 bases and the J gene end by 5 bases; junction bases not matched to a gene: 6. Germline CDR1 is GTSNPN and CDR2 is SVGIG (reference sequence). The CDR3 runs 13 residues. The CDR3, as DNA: TGTGCCTGGAGCCACAGGGGCGAGTATGGCTACACCTTC. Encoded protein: CAWSHRGEYGYTF.

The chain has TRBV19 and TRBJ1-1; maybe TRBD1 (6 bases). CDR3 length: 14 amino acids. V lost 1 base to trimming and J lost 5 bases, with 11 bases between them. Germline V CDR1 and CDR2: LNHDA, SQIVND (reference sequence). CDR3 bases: TGTGCCAGTAGTATAGGTGGGGGGCCGACTGAAGCTTTCTTT. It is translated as CASSIGGGPTEAFF.

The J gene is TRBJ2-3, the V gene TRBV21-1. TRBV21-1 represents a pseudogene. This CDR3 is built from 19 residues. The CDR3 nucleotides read TGTGCCAGCAGCAAAGTTTCGGGCTTGCTGGGCTCCTTGACAGATACGCAGTATTTT. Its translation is CASSKVSGLLGSLTDTQYF.

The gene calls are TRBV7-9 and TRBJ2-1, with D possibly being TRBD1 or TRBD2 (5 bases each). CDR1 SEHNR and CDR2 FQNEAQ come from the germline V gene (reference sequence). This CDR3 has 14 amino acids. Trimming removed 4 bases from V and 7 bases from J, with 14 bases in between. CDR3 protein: CASSWGFSGNEQFF. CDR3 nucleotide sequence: TGTGCCAGCAGCTGGGGGTTTTCGGGGAATGAGCAGTTCTTC. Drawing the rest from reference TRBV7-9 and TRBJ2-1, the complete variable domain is DTGVSQNPRHKITKRGQNVTFRCDPISEHNRLYWYRQTLGQGPEFLTYFQNEAQLEKSRLLSDRFSAERPKGSFSTLEIQRTEQGDSAMYLCASSWGFSGNEQFFGPGTRLTVL.

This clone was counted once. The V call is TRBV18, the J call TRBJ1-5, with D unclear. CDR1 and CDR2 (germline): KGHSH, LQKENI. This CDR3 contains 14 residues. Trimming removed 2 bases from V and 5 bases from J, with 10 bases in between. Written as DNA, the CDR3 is TGTGCCAGCTCACCAGGGCAGGTCGATCAGCCCCAGCATTTT. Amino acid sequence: CASSPGQVDQPQHF.

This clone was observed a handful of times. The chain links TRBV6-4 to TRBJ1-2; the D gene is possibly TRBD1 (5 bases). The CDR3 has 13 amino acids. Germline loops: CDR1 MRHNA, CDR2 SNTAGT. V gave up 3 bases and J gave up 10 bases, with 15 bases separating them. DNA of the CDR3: TGTGCCAGCAGTGAACGACAGCAAGAGCCCTACACCTTC. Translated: CASSERQQEPYTF.